This T cell receptor beta chain emerged from a study of shared clonotypes between healthy human individuals. Germline assignment: CDR1 MNHEY and CDR2 SMNVEV (reference sequence). V lost 5 bases and J lost 6, with 10 bases in between. This CDR3 has 13 residues. The naive CD8 subset, CD45RO-negative cells positively selected for CCR7, excluded terminally differentiated effector memory CD45RA+ cells. This table comes from immunoSEQ multiplex PCR, and its TCRdb copy is limited to in-frame clones, with some not included. The sample lists about 2.1 million clones; approximately 94% were seen once. The sequenced sample consisted of naive CD8+ T cells from PBMCs. This TCR came from a man between 18 and 29 years old in good health. Some clones in this sample may be carry-over from other donors' samples. The gene calls are TRBV27 and TRBJ2-2; D unclear. DNA for the CDR3: TGTGCCAGCAGTCCTCTGAAGCCCGGGGAGCTGTTTTTT. Amino acids: CASSPLKPGELFF.